Described below is a single T cell receptor beta chain sequence and its context. Using immunoSEQ multiplex PCR, the repertoire was profiled, and TCRdb retains in-frame clones only, with some absent. The sample lists some 500,000 clones; around 96% were seen once. These data belong to a study of shared clonotypes between healthy human individuals. With 0 bases clipped from V and 6 bases from J, the junction kept 20 bases outside the gene matches. Germline assignment: CDR1 GTSNPN and CDR2 SVGIG (reference sequence). The CDR3 covers 19 residues. This sequence joins TRBV30 and TRBJ2-1; the match to TRBD2 covers 7 bases. The clonotype originates from a woman younger than 45 in good health. The sample comprised naive CD4+ T cells sorted from blood. As to subset: CD45RA+ positively selected. In DNA, the CDR3 is TGTGCCTGGAGTGTAAGGTGGGGGAATAGCGGGCGTTGGGGCAATGAGCAGTTCTTC. It yields the protein CAWSVRWGNSGRWGNEQFF.